This T cell receptor beta chain was sequenced for a study of identical twins. CDR1 is SGHTS and CDR2 is YDEGEE in the germline V gene. V lost 0 bases and J lost 3; bases outside the gene matches: 6. This CDR3 region has 17 residues. TCRdb re-analysed the 5' RACE reads in MiXCR, keeping a single row per CDR3 protein. The table lists roughly 700,000 distinct CDR3 sequences, over 8.5% of them singletons, with approximately 0.96% in the top ten. The same data also contributed to another study, on yellow fever vaccine responses in identical twins.

Material for sequencing was PBMCs. The receptor comes from a woman aged 18-35 years in good health. The chain employs TRBV5-8 and TRBJ2-2; 9 bases map to TRBD1. CDR3 nucleotides: TGTGCCAGCAGCTTGGCCCTCACAGGGGGCCACACCGGGGAGCTGTTTTTT. Protein sequence: CASSLALTGGHTGELFF.